This T cell receptor (beta chain) is from a study of breast tumors, draining lymph nodes, adjacent tissues. This clonotype was recorded many times. The antigen is unknown. Each CDR3 protein is one row after TCRdb ran MiXCR on the multiplex PCR reads. This sample carries about 230,000 distinct CDR3 sequences, about a third of them seen once, and the ten largest clones take approximately 1.4%. Samples came from axillary lymph nodes draining the breast cancer. V shed 6 bases and J shed 6 bases, with 14 bases lying between them. CDR3 size: 14 residues. The germline CDR1 and CDR2 sequences are SGHTA and FQGNSA. Notes on the study in general: Luminal-like breast cancer showed significantly greater tumor-nontumor repertoire similarity than basal-like breast cancer did.

This receptor was taken from a female donor with breast cancer. Some clones in this sample may be carry-over from other donors' samples. The chain carries TRBV7-2 and TRBJ2-2; D call uncertain. The sequenced material came from axillary lymph node tissue. Written as DNA, the CDR3 is TGTGCCAGCAGTCCAGAGACCGGCGCCGGGGAGCTGTTTTTT. Protein: CASSPETGAGELFF.